This T cell receptor (beta chain) was retrieved from a study of T cell responses to AZD1222 COVID-19 vaccine. Findings and caveats of the study: Close to half of all spike-specific TCRs reportedly target regions of the variants that are unmutated. Every sample of the repertoires postdated the peak T cell response. AZD1222 recipients seropositive at baseline numbered only five to seven.

Profiling relied on immunoSEQ multiplex PCR, and the TCRdb table lists in-frame clones only, not all of them. Here the sample spans some 87,000 clones, around 91% being singletons. This clone was found once. Its antigen is undetermined. Germline lookup yields CDR1 LGHNA and CDR2 YSLEER. This CDR3 has 14 residues. V was pared by 1 base and J by 5 bases, with 6 bases between. The receptor's source is an adult in good health. This material consisted of peripheral blood, taken on day 0 of MenACWY control vaccination. The V gene is TRBV4-3, the J gene TRBJ1-6; the D is unclear. The CDR3 DNA reads TGCGCCAGCAGCCAAGGAAGAGATAATTCACCCCTCCACTTT. Protein product: CASSQGRDNSPLHF.